The 10 T cell receptor beta chains given below trace back to one sample, sequenced in a study of CD8+CD57+ T cells in acquired aplastic anemia. Profiling of TCR beta VDJ combinations and CDR3 sequences used genomic DNA as template. TCRdb independently ran MiXCR on the reads; one entry per CDR3 protein. There are approximately 200,000 distinct CDR3 sequences in the sample; less than 65% occur only once, and roughly 15% lies in the top ten. The sequencing input was sorted CD4+, CD8+, or CD8+CD57+ T cells (not recorded which) from PBMCs. The source is a human donor in good health, serving as a control.

A note on this clonotype: At one of its ends the junction is not consistent with the germline gene, which may arise from a read error. The rearrangement joins TRBV2 to TRBJ2-3; D is possibly TRBD1 (7 bases). The length of the CDR3 is 15 residues. CDR1 is SNHLY and CDR2 is FYNNEI in the germline V gene. The CDR3 region has the DNA TGTGCCACCAGTGATAAACGCGGGACAGCAGATACGCAGTATTTT. It encodes CATSDKRGTADTQYF.

The genes are TRBV10-3 and TRBJ1-5; perhaps TRBD1 as D (5 bases). Germline V CDR1 and CDR2: ENHRY, SYGVKD. This CDR3 region has 15 residues. The V end was cut by 0 bases, the J end by 2 bases, with 8 bases between. The CDR3 here is CAISESGGGNQPQHF. In DNA form, the CDR3 reads TGTGCCATCAGTGAGTCGGGAGGGGGCAATCAGCCCCAGCATTTT.

A note on this clonotype: Because the CDR3 is missing its conserved closing phenylalanine or tryptophan, this is likely a read error. Because the CDR3's place on the DNA is in doubt, the DNA is left out and the CDR3 is given as listed by TCRdb. This chain joins TRBV7-2 and TRBJ1-5; TRBD1 was called by the table and not checked on the DNA. Germline V gene lookup returns CDR1 SGHTA and CDR2 FQGNSA. The CDR3 comprises 16 residues, both ends counted. CDR3 residues: CASSLSWSHSNQPQHL.

This chain uses TRBV25-1 with TRBJ1-1, with a possible D match to TRBD1 (5 bases). This CDR3 comprises 15 residues. Deletions cut 3 bases from V and 0 bases from J, with 11 bases between. Germline values: CDR1 MGHDK, CDR2 SYGVNS. CDR3 amino acids: CASSDPREMNTEAFF. The CDR3 coding sequence is TGTGCCAGCAGTGACCCCAGGGAGATGAACACTGAAGCTTTCTTT.

V is TRBV7-7 and J is TRBJ1-6, with D unresolved. Germline V gene lookup returns CDR1 SSHAT and CDR2 FNYEAQ (reference sequence). V was clipped by 5 bases and J by 8 bases, with 10 bases between them. The CDR3 contains 13 residues. In DNA form, the CDR3 reads TGTGCCAGCAGCCCCAGTCGTTATTCACCCCTCCACTTT. Protein sequence: CASSPSRYSPLHF.

The chain couples TRBV28 to TRBJ1-3; D is possibly TRBD1 (5 bases). CDR3 size: 15 residues. Per the germline V gene, CDR1 is MDHEN and CDR2 is SYDVKM. V lost 8 bases and J 4 bases, leaving 18 bases between the germline ends. The CDR3 loop reads CASGSGGVAGNTIYF. CDR3 bases: TGTGCCAGCGGCTCCGGGGGGGTTGCGGGAAACACCATATATTTT.

This clonotype occurred once. The chain joins TRBV19 to TRBJ1-2, with a tentative D call TRBD1 (6 bases). Germline V gene sequence: CDR1 LNHDA, CDR2 SQIVND (reference sequence). CDR3 size: 14 residues. The germline V and J ends were trimmed by 6 bases and 0 bases, with 11 bases remaining between them. CDR3 nucleotide sequence: TGTGCCAGTAGCCTGAGGGGGGCTAACTATGGCTACACCTTC. It yields the protein CASSLRGANYGYTF.

V is TRBV20-1 and J is TRBJ1-5; D might be TRBD1 (5 bases). CDR3 length: 15 amino acids. V lost 1 base and J lost 1, with 11 bases in between. Germline V gives CDR1 DFQATT, CDR2 SNEGSKA (reference sequence). DNA of the CDR3: TGCAGTGCTAGAGCGGGGCAGATGAGCAATCAGCCCCAGCATTTT. It encodes CSARAGQMSNQPQHF.

For this clonotype: This sequence may be a read error, since a much larger clone differs from it by one base. The chain combines TRBV28 with TRBJ2-7; D gene uncertain. Germline CDR1 and CDR2: MDHEN and SYDVKM. This CDR3 has 12 residues. The CDR3 DNA follows: TGTGTCAGCAGTTTATTGTCCTACGAGCAGTACTTC. This gives the protein CVSSLLSYEQYF.

The rearrangement links TRBV7-2 to TRBJ1-1; TRBD1 matches 7 bases. Trimming took 4 bases from V and 1 from J; bases not matched to a gene: 3. The CDR3 covers 14 residues. Germline CDR1 SGHTA, CDR2 FQGNSA. CDR3 sequence: CASSWDRGNTEAFF. Here the CDR3 DNA reads TGTGCCAGCAGCTGGGACAGAGGGAACACTGAAGCTTTCTTT.